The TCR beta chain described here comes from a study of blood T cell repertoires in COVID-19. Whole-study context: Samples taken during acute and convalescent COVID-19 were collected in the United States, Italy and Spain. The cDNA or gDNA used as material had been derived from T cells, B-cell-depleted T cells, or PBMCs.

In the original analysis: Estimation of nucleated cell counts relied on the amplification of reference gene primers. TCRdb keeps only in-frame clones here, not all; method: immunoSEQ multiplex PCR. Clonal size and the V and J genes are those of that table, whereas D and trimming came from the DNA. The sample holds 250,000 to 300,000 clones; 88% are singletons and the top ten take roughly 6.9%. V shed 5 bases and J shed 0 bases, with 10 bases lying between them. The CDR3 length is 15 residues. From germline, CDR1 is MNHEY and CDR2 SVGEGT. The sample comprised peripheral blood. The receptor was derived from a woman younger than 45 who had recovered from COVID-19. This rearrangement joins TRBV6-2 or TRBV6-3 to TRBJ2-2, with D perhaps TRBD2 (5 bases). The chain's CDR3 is CASSNSGTNTGELFF. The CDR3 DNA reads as TGTGCCAGCAGTAATTCCGGGACGAACACCGGGGAGCTGTTTTTT.